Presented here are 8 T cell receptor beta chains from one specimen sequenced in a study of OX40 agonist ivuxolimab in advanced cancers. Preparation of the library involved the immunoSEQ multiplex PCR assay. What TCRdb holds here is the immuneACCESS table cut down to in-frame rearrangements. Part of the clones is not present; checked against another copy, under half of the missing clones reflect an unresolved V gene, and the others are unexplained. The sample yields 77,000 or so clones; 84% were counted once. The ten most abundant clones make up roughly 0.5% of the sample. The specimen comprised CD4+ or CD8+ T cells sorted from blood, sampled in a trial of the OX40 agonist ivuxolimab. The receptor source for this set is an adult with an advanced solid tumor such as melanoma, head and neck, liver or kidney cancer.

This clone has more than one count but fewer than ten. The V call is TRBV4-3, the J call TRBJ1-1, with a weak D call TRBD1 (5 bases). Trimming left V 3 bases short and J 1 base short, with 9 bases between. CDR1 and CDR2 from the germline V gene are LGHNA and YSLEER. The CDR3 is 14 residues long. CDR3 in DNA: TGCGCCAGCAGCCAGGGACCGAAGAACACTGAAGCTTTCTTT. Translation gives CASSQGPKNTEAFF.

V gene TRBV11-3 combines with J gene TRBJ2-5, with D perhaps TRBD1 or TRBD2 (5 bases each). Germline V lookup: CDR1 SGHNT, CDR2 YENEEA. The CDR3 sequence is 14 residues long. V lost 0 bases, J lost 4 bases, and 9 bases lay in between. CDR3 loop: CASSLDRESETQYF. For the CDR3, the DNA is TGTGCCAGCAGCTTAGACAGGGAGTCAGAGACCCAGTACTTC.

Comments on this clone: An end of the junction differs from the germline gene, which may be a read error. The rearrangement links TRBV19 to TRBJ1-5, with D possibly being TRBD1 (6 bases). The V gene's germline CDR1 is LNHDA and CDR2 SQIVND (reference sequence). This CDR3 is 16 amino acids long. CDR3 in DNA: TGTGCCAGTAATATAGGGGGATCCTATAGCAATCAGCCCCAGCATTTT. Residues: CASNIGGSYSNQPQHF.

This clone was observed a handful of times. The CDR3 coding sequence is TGTGCCAGCAGCGCCCGGGACAGGGTGGCACCCCTCCACTTT. This codes for CASSARDRVAPLHF. This sequence joins TRBV9 and TRBJ1-6, with 9 bases aligning to TRBD1. V was pared by 3 bases and J by 11 bases, with 6 bases of the junction left unmatched. This CDR3 has 14 amino acids. Germline CDR1 is SGDLS and CDR2 is YYNGEE. Together with reference TRBV9 and TRBJ1-6, the CDR3 gives the full variable domain: DSGVTQTPKHLITATGQRVTLRCSPRSGDLSVYWYQQSLDQGLQFLIQYYNGEERAKGNILERFSAQQFPDLHSELNLSSLELGDSALYFCASSARDRVAPLHFGNGTRLTVT.

Here the CDR3 reads CASSKILGVGTGELFF. For the CDR3, the DNA is TGTGCCAGTAGTAAAATTCTAGGGGTTGGCACCGGGGAGCTGTTTTTT. The chain uses TRBV19 and TRBJ2-2, with D perhaps TRBD1 (5 bases). With 4 bases removed from V and 4 bases from J, the gap between germline ends came to 16 bases. Germline V gene sequence: CDR1 LNHDA, CDR2 SQIVND (reference sequence). The CDR3 is made up of 16 amino acids.

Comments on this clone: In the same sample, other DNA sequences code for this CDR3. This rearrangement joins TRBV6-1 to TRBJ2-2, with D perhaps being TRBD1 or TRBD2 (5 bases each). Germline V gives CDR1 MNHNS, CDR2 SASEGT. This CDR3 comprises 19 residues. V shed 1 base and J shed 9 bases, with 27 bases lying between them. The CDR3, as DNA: TGTGCCAGCAGTGAAGTCATATCAGGACAACTCGGACTTAATCGGGAGCTGTTTTTT. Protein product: CASSEVISGQLGLNRELFF.

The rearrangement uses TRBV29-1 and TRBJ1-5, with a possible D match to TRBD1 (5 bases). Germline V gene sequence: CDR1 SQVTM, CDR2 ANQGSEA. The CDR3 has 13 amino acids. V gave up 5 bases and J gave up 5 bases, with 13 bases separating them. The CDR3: CSVSKGWDQPQHF. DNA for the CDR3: TGCAGCGTTTCAAAGGGGTGGGATCAGCCCCAGCATTTT.

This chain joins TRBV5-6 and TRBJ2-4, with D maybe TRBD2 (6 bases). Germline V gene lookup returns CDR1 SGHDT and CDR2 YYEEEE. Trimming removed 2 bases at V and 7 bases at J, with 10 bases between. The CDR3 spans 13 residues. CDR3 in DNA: TGTGCCAGCAGCTTCGGCGGGGTGAACATTCAGTACTTC. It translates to CASSFGGVNIQYF.